Listed here is a single T cell receptor beta chain. Its antigen remains unknown. The sample originates from a study of T cell repertoires in cytomegalovirus infection. Study conclusions and caveats: The ex vivo response showed dominance by HLA-C-restricted CMV-specific TCR beta clonotypes. The cumulative frequency of public TCR beta families identified carriers of CMV plus the relevant HLA.

TCRdb itself ran the reads through MiXCR, one entry per CDR3 protein. The sample has 170,000 or so distinct CDR3 sequences, 14% seen once. Germline loops: CDR1 ENHRY, CDR2 SYGVKD. This CDR3 contains 16 residues. Trimming removed 4 bases from V and 2 bases from J, with 12 bases in between. The origin of this receptor is a human donor in good health (CMV status not recorded). Some clones in this sample may be carry-over from other donors' samples. The sequenced sample was PBMCs. The V call is TRBV10-3, the J call TRBJ2-6, with D tentatively TRBD1 (5 bases). CDR3 coding DNA: TGTGCCATCAGTGCCCCAGGGCCCACTGGGGCCAACGTCCTGACTTTC. Protein sequence: CAISAPGPTGANVLTF.